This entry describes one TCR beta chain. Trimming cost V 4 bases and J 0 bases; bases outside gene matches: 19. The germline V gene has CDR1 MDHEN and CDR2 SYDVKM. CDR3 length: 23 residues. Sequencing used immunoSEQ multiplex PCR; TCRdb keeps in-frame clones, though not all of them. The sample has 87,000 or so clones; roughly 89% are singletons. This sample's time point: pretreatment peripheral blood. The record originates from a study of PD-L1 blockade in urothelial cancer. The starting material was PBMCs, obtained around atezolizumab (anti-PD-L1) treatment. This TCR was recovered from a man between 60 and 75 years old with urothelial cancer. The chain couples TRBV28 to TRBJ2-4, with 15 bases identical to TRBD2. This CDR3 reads CASSWPQGPGTSGGSLAKNIQYF. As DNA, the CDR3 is TGTGCCAGCAGTTGGCCCCAGGGGCCCGGGACTAGCGGGGGGAGCCTAGCCAAAAACATTCAGTACTTC.